Listed below are T cell receptor beta chains from one sample, sequenced in a study of regulatory T cells in long-lasting Graves disease. TCRdb analysed the multiplex PCR reads with MiXCR anew, one entry per CDR3 protein. The table shows some 330,000 distinct CDR3 sequences, with less than 30% occurring only once. Material: peripheral blood mononuclear cells (PBMCs), obtained when the disease was refractory, from a patient treated with antithyroid drugs. All receptors come from a woman in her thirties or forties with Graves disease. Each CDR3 is given with its conserved first and last residue. The D gene is left open where the match is weak. A clone size is listed for some rows: how often the clone was seen (once, few, many), or a class if it is expanded.

few	TRBV12-3/TRBV12-4	TRBJ2-7	-	TGTGCCAGCAGCTCAATTGCGGGGATGCCCTACGAGCAGTACTTC	CASSSIAGMPYEQYF
-	TRBV4-1	TRBJ2-7	-	TGCGCCAGCAGCCAAGGGCGGTTGGGGGGTTCTAACGAGCAGTACTTC	CASSQGRLGGSNEQYF
many	TRBV2	TRBJ1-5	-	TGTGCCAGCAGTGTCTTCAGGGATCAGCCCCAGCATTTT	CASSVFRDQPQHF
-	TRBV11-2	TRBJ2-2	-	TGTGCCAGCAGCGAGACAGTCCCCGGTGGGGAGCTGTTTTTT	CASSETVPGGELFF
many	TRBV6-2/TRBV6-3	TRBJ2-7	TRBD2	TGTGCCAGCAGCCAAGGACTAGCGGGAGTCTGGAGTAACGAGCAGTACTTC	CASSQGLAGVWSNEQYF
many	TRBV2	TRBJ2-7	TRBD1	TGTGCCAGCAGGGCCGGACAGGGGACGGGTTACGAGCAGTACTTC	CASRAGQGTGYEQYF
few	TRBV5-1	TRBJ2-7	-	TGCGCCAGCAGCTCCGAATCCTACGAGCAGTACTTC	CASSSESYEQYF
many	TRBV2	TRBJ2-7	TRBD2	TGTGCCAGCAGATTTAGCGGGGGCTTCCCCTACGAGCAGTACTTC	CASRFSGGFPYEQYF
many	TRBV10-3	TRBJ2-5	TRBD2	TGTGCCTCCGATGCGGGGGGAGAGACCCAGTACTTC	CASDAGGETQYF
many	TRBV11-1	TRBJ2-5	-	TGTGCCAGCAGCTTAGGGTTCTCTGGGGAGACCCAGTACTTC	CASSLGFSGETQYF
once	TRBV3-1	TRBJ2-2	-	TGTGCCAGCAGCCAAGGGCTGGTATCCGGGGAGCTGTTTTTT	CASSQGLVSGELFF
once	TRBV5-6	TRBJ2-1	-	TGTGCCAGCAGGGGTAATAGGTATGAGCAGTTCTTC	CASRGNRYEQFF
-	TRBV7-6	TRBJ2-6	TRBD1	TGTGCCAGCAGCCTGCAACAGGGGGCGTCGGCTGGGGCCAACGTCCTGACTTTC	CASSLQQGASAGANVLTF
-	TRBV5-1	TRBJ2-1	TRBD2	TGCGCCAGCAACTGGCGGGAGACCTACAATGAGCAGTTCTTC	CASNWRETYNEQFF
-	TRBV20-1	TRBJ1-2	-	TGCAGTGCAAGCGGGGGGGGCCGCGGCTACACCTTC	CSASGGGRGYTF
many	TRBV28	TRBJ1-1	-	TGTGCCAGCAGTTTCGGGCGGTACACTGAAGCTTTCTTT	CASSFGRYTEAFF
few	TRBV19	TRBJ2-5	TRBD1	TGTGCCAGTAGTCCCGGGACAGGGGGTCGTGAGACCCAGTACTTC	CASSPGTGGRETQYF
many	TRBV12-3/TRBV12-4	TRBJ2-5	TRBD2	TGTGCCAGCAGTTTGGCGCTAGCGGGGGACCAAGAGACCCAGTACTTC	CASSLALAGDQETQYF
many	TRBV28	TRBJ1-2	-	TGTGCCAGCAGGGCCGGGAATCCAAACTATGGCTACACCTTC	CASRAGNPNYGYTF
-	TRBV29-1	TRBJ2-2	-	TGCAGCGTTGGGCCCGGGGAAACCGGGGAGCTGTTTTTT	CSVGPGETGELFF
-	TRBV29-1	TRBJ1-1	-	TGCAGCGTTGGAGGTGGGTATAGCACTGAAGCTTTCTTT	CSVGGGYSTEAFF
few	TRBV4-1	TRBJ1-4	-	TGCGCCAGCAGCCAAGTTGGGTTGGAAAAACTGTTTTTT	CASSQVGLEKLFF
-	TRBV7-2	TRBJ2-7	-	TGTGCCAGCAGCTTTCCCCAAACCTACGAGCAGTACTTC	CASSFPQTYEQYF
-	TRBV19	TRBJ2-1	TRBD2	TGTGCCAGTAGTATAACTAGCGGGACCCGCTCCTACAATGAGCAGTTCTTC	CASSITSGTRSYNEQFF
many	TRBV2	TRBJ1-1	TRBD1	TGTGCCAGCAACCCTGGGGACAGGGGGCGGCCTTTCTTT	CASNPGDRGRPFF
many	TRBV10-1	TRBJ2-7	-	TGCGCCAGCAGTGTTCACCCGGGAATGGCCTACGAGCAGTACTTC	CASSVHPGMAYEQYF
many	TRBV20-1	TRBJ2-5	-	TGCAGTGCCAAGAGAAGCGAGACCCAGTACTTC	CSAKRSETQYF
-	TRBV29-1	TRBJ1-3	-	TGCAGCGTTCCAGGGGCCGATGGAAACACCATATATTTT	CSVPGADGNTIYF
-	TRBV6-1	TRBJ2-2	TRBD2	TGTGCCAGCACCTCGGGACTAGCGGGGACCGGGGAGCTGCTTTTT	CASTSGLAGTGELLF
many	TRBV28	TRBJ2-7	TRBD2	TGTGCCAGCAGTCCGGGGGCACTAGCGGGACACGAGCAGTACTTC	CASSPGALAGHEQYF
few	TRBV27	TRBJ1-5	-	TGTGCCAGCAGTTGGTCCTTAAATCAGCCCCAGCATTTT	CASSWSLNQPQHF
-	TRBV6-1	TRBJ2-4	-	TGTGCCAGCCAGTCTTGGAACATTCAGTACTTC	CASQSWNIQYF
many	TRBV6-1	TRBJ2-5	TRBD1	TGTGCCAGCAGCCGGACAGGGAAGGAGACCCAGTACTTC	CASSRTGKETQYF
many	TRBV13	TRBJ2-7	TRBD1	TGTGCCAGCAGCTCAATCCGGGACAGGGTTACCTACGAGCAGTACTTC	CASSSIRDRVTYEQYF
many	TRBV28	TRBJ2-5	-	TGTGCCAGCAGGAAGTGGGGGGACGAGACCCAGTACTTC	CASRKWGDETQYF
-	TRBV5-1	TRBJ2-5	-	TGCGCCAGCAGCTGGGGACATGAAGAGACCCAGTACTTC	CASSWGHEETQYF
few	TRBV5-1	TRBJ2-2	-	TGCGCCAGCAGCTTGGTCAACCTGAACACCGGGGAGCTGTTTTTT	CASSLVNLNTGELFF
many	TRBV20-1	TRBJ1-2	-	TGCAGTGCTCCTTACTATGGCTACACCTTC	CSAPYYGYTF
-	TRBV6-1	TRBJ1-1	-	TGTGCCAGCAGTACCGGGGGAGAAGCTTTCTTT	CASSTGGEAFF
many	TRBV10-3	TRBJ2-5	-	TGTGCCATCAGTGAGTTGGGAGAGACCCAGTACTTC	CAISELGETQYF
-	TRBV4-2	TRBJ1-6	TRBD1	TGTGCCAGCAGCCAAGATCTGGGACAGGGGAATTCACCCCTCCACTTT	CASSQDLGQGNSPLHF
-	TRBV20-1	TRBJ1-1	-	TGCAGTGCGTCCGGACACGCCATGGACACTGAAGCTTTCTTT	CSASGHAMDTEAFF
few	TRBV5-5	TRBJ2-7	-	TGTGCCAGCAGCCGACTACTACAGCGGAAAAATGAGGAACAGTACTTC	CASSRLLQRKNEEQYF
-	TRBV20-1	TRBJ1-5	-	TGCAGTGCTATCGGCAGGGCGGGGGAGCCCCAGCATTTT	CSAIGRAGEPQHF
many	TRBV5-1	TRBJ1-1	-	TGTGCCAGCAGCTGGACAGTGAACACTGAAGCTTTCTTT	CASSWTVNTEAFF
few	TRBV11-2	TRBJ2-2	TRBD1	TGTGCCAGCAGCTCTGGGAACAGGGGGGTCCACACCGGGGAGCTGTTTTTT	CASSSGNRGVHTGELFF
few	TRBV7-9	TRBJ1-5	-	TGTGCCAGCAGCTCCTCGAAAAACCCACAGCCCCAGCATTTT	CASSSSKNPQPQHF
-	TRBV18	TRBJ2-5	-	TGTGCCAGCTCACCACCGTCGGCGAGGGAGACCCAGTACTTC	CASSPPSARETQYF
-	TRBV7-9	TRBJ2-4	-	TGTGCCAGCAGCCCTATCCCGGAGGCCAAAAACATTCAGTACTTC	CASSPIPEAKNIQYF
many	TRBV29-1	TRBJ1-1	-	TGCAGCTCAAGGGCAGGAATGAACACTGAAGCTTTCTTT	CSSRAGMNTEAFF
many	TRBV28	TRBJ2-7	-	TGTGCCAGCAGTTTTCGAGGGAGCACCTCCTACGAGCAGTACTTC	CASSFRGSTSYEQYF
many	TRBV28	TRBJ2-7	TRBD1	TGTGCCAGCAGTTCAAAAAGAGGCAGACAGGGCTCCTACGAGCAGTACTTC	CASSSKRGRQGSYEQYF
many	TRBV15	TRBJ1-1	-	TGTGCCACCAGCGCTCCGGGATTTTGGAACACTGAAGCTTTCTTT	CATSAPGFWNTEAFF
-	TRBV7-9	TRBJ2-2	-	TGTGCCACCACCGCTACGGACCAGGAACTTTTCGCGAACACCGGGGAGCTGTTTTTT	CATTATDQELFANTGELFF